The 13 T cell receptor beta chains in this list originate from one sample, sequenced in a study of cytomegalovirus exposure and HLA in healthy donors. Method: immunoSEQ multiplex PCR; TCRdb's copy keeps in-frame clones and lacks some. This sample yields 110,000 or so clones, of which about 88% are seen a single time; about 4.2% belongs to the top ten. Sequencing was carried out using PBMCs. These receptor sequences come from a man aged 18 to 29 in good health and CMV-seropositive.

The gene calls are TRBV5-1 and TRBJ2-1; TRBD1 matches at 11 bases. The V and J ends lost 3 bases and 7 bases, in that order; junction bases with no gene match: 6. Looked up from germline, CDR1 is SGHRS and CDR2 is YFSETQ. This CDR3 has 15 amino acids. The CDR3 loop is CASSSDRGLGNEQFF. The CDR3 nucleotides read TGCGCCAGCAGCTCGGACAGGGGGCTTGGGAATGAGCAGTTCTTC.

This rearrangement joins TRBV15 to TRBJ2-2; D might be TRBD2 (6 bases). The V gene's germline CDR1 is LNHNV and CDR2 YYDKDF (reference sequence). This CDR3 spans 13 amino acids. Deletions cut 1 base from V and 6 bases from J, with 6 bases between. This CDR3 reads CATSRGEAGELFF. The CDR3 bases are TGTGCCACCAGCAGAGGGGAGGCCGGGGAGCTGTTTTTT.

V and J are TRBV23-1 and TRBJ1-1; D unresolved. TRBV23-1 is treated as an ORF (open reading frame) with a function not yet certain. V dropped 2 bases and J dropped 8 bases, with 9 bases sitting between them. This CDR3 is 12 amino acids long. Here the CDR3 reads CASSQTTSEAFF. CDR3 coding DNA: TGCGCCAGCAGTCAAACGACATCAGAAGCTTTCTTT.

CDR3: CAWSVTSHEQYF. CDR3 DNA: TGTGCCTGGAGTGTAACAAGTCACGAGCAGTACTTC. The chain couples TRBV30 to TRBJ2-7; D unresolved. The CDR3 has 12 amino acids. The germline V and J ends were trimmed by 0 bases and 5 bases, with 8 bases remaining between them. The V gene's germline CDR1 is GTSNPN and CDR2 SVGIG (reference sequence).

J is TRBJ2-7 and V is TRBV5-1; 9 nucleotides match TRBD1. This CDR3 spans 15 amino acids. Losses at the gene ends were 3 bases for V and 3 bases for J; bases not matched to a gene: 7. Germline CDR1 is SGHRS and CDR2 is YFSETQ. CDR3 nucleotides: TGCGCCAGCAGCTCGACCGGGACAGGGTACTACGAGCAGTACTTC. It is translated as CASSSTGTGYYEQYF.

The CDR3, as DNA: TGTGCCGTCGCAGGGGGTTGGGGAGAGACCCAGTACTTC. Translation gives CAVAGGWGETQYF. V usage is TRBV7-9 and J usage is TRBJ2-5; 7 bases align to TRBD1. CDR1 SEHNR and CDR2 FQNEAQ come from the germline V gene (reference sequence). Trimming took 11 bases from V and 4 from J; bases not matched to a gene: 10. The CDR3 sequence is 13 residues long.

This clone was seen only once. As DNA, the CDR3 is TGTGCCAGCAGCTTAAGTTGGGGTGCAGGGGACAAACCCCGTGGGTATGAGCAGTTCTTC. It translates to CASSLSWGAGDKPRGYEQFF. The V and J genes are TRBV7-6 and TRBJ2-1, with D possibly TRBD1 on 6 matching bases. Trimming removed 2 bases from V and 8 bases from J, with 31 bases in between. CDR1 and CDR2 from the germline V gene are SGHVS and FNYEAQ. This CDR3 has 20 residues.

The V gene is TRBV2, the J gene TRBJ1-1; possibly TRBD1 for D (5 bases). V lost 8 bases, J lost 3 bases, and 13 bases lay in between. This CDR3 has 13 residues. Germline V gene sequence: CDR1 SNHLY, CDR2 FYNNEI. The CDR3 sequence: CASLLGQDTEAFF. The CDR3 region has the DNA TGTGCCAGCCTTCTAGGACAAGACACTGAAGCTTTCTTT. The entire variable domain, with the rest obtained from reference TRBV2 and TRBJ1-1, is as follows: EPEVTQTPSHQVTQMGQEVILRCVPISNHLYFYWYRQILGQKVEFLVSFYNNEISEKSEIFDDQFSVERPDGSNFTLKIRSTKLEDSAMYFCASLLGQDTEAFFGQGTRLTVV.

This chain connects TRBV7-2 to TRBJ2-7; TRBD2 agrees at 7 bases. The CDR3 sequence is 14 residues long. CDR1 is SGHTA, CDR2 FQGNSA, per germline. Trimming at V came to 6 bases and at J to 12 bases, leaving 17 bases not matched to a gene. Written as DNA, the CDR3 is TGTGCCAGCAGTCCTTACGGACTGGGGGGGAGGTTGTACTTC. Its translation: CASSPYGLGGRLYF.

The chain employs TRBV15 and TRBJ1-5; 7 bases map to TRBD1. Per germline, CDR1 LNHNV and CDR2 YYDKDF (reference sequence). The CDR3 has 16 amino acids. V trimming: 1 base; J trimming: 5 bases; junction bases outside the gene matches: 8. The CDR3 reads CATSRANRGGYQPQHF. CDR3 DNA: TGTGCCACCAGCAGAGCCAACAGGGGTGGTTATCAGCCCCAGCATTTT. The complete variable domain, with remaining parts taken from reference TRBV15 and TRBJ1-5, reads DAMVIQNPRYQVTQFGKPVTLSCSQTLNHNVMYWYQQKSSQAPKLLFHYYDKDFNNEADTPDNFQSRRPNTSFCFLDIRSPGLGDTAMYLCATSRANRGGYQPQHFGDGTRLSIL.

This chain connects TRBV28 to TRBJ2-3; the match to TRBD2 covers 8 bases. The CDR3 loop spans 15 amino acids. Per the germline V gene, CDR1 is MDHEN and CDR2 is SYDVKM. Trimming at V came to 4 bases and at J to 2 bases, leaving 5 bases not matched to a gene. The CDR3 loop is CASSSTGGSTDTQYF. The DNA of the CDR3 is TGTGCCAGCAGTTCTACGGGGGGGTCCACAGATACGCAGTATTTT.

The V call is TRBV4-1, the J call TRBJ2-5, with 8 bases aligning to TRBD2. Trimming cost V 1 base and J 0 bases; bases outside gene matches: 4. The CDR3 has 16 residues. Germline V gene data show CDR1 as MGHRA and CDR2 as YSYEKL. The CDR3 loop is CASSQALGLDQETQYF. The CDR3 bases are TGCGCCAGCAGCCAAGCCCTGGGACTAGACCAAGAGACCCAGTACTTC.

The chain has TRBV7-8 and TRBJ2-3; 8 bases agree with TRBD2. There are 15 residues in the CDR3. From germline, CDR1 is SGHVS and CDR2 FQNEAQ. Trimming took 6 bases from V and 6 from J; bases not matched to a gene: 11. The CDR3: CASRKSSGVLDTQYF. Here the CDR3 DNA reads TGTGCCAGCAGGAAGAGTAGCGGGGTTTTGGATACGCAGTATTTT. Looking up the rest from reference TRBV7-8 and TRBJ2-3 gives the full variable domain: GAGVSQSPRYKVAKRGQDVALRCDPISGHVSLFWYQQALGQGPEFLTYFQNEAQLDKSGLPSDRFFAERPEGSVSTLKIQRTQQEDSAVYLCASRKSSGVLDTQYFGPGTRLTVL.